The clone carrying this T cell receptor (beta chain) has a count of ten or more. There were TCR beta CDR3 regions amplified from RNA transcripts. First-round RT-PCR with HTBI primers amplified the TCR CDR3 region. TCRdb passed the multiplex PCR reads through MiXCR, listing each CDR3 protein once. The sample contains hundreds of thousands of distinct CDR3 sequences, approximately 40% of which appear only once. The germline gives CDR1 SQVTM, CDR2 ANQGSEA. V gave up 4 bases and J gave up 0 bases; unmatched junction bases: 4. The CDR3 consists of 16 residues. This sample was included in a study of T cells in Graves' hyperthyroidism and ophthalmopathy.

The specimen was blood. This sequence was found in a man in his late teens or twenties with Graves' hyperthyroidism. The chain is built from TRBV29-1 and TRBJ2-2; TRBD1 matches 11 bases. CDR3 bases: TGCAGCGTTGCCCTGGACAGGGGGCCGAACACCGGGGAGCTGTTTTTT. It codes for CSVALDRGPNTGELFF.